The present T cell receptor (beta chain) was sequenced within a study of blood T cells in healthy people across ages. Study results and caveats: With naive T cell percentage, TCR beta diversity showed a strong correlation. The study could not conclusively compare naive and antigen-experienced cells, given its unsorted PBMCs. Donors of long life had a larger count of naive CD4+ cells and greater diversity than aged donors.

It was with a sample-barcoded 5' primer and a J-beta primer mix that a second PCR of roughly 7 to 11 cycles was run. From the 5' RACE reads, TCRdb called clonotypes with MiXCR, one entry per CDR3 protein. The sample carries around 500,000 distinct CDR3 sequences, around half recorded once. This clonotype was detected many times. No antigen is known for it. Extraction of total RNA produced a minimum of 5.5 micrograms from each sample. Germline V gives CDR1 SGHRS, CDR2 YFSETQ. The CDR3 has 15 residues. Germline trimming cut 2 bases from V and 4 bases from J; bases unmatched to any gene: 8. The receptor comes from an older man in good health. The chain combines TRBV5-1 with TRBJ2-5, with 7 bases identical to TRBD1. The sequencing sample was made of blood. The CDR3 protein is CASSFGTEKVETQYF. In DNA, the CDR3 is TGCGCCAGCAGCTTCGGGACAGAGAAGGTAGAGACCCAGTACTTC.